This T cell receptor (beta chain) was captured by sequencing in a study of PD-1 blockade in classical Hodgkin lymphoma. Some clones are missing from TCRdb's copy, which holds only in-frame ones; the method was immunoSEQ multiplex PCR. The sample has some 8,900 clones, over 80% seen once; the top ten hold 45% to 50%. V was cut by 2 bases and J by 0 bases, with 10 bases left in between. The CDR3 length is 15 residues. Germline CDR1 SGHRS, CDR2 YFSETQ. This sample's time point: cycle 4 day 1 (C4D1), after 5 to 7 weeks of nivolumab. Autologous stem cell transplantation was followed by relapse in every patient, and brentuximab vedotin exposure varied. Best overall response was complete response, partial response or progressive disease in these relapsed/refractory classical Hodgkin lymphoma patients.

The source of this sequence is a human donor with classical Hodgkin lymphoma. Sequenced material: peripheral blood mononuclear cells (PBMCs), taken before the fourth cycle of nivolumab. The chain has TRBV5-1 and TRBJ2-3; D is possibly TRBD1 (5 bases). CDR3 DNA sequence: TGCGCCAGCAGCTTAGGGCAGGGAAGCACAGATACGCAGTATTTT. This sequence encodes CASSLGQGSTDTQYF. Based on the CDR3 plus reference TRBV5-1 and TRBJ2-3, the full variable domain is KAGVTQTPRYLIKTRGQQVTLSCSPISGHRSVSWYQQTPGQGLQFLFEYFSETQRNKGNFPGRFSGRQFSNSRSEMNVSTLELGDSALYLCASSLGQGSTDTQYFGPGTRLTVL.